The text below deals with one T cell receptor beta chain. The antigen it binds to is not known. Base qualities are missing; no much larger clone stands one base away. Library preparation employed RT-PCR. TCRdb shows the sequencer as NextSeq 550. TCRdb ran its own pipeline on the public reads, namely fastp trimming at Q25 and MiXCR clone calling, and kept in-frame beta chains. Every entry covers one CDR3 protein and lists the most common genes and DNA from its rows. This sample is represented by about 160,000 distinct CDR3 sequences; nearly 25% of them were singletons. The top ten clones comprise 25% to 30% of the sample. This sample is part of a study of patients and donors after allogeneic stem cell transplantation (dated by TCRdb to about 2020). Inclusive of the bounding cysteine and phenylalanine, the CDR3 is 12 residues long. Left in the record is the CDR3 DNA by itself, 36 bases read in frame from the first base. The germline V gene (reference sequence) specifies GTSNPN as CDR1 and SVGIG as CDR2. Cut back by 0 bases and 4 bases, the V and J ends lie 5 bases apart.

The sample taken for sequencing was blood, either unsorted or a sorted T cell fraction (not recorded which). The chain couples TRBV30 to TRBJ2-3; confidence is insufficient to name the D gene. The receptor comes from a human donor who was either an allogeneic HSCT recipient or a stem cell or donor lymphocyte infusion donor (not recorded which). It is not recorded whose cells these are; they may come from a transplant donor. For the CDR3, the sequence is CAWSVAPDTQYF. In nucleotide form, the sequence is TGTGCCTGGAGTGTCGCCCCAGATACGCAGTATTTT.